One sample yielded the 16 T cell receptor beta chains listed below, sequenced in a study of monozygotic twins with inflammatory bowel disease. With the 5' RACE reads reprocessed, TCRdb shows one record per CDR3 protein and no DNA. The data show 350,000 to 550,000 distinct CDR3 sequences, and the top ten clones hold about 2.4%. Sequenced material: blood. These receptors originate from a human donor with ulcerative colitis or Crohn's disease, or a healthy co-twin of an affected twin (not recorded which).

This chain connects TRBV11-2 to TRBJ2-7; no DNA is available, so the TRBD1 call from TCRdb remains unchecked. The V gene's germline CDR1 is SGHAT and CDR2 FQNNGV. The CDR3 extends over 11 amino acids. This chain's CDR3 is CASAGSYEQYF.

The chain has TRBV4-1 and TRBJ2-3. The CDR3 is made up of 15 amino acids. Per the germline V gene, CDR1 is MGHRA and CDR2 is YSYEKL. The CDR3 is CASSQYLRSSDTQYF.

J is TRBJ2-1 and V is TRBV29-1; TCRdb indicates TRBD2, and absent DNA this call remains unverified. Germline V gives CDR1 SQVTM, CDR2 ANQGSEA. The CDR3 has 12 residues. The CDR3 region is CSVEWGGDEQFF.

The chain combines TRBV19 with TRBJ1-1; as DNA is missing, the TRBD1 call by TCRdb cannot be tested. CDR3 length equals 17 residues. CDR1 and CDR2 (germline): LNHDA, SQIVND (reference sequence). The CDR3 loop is CASSEQGSGYMNTEAFF. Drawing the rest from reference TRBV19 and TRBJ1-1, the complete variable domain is DGGITQSPKYLFRKEGQNVTLSCEQNLNHDAMYWYRQDPGQGLRLIYYSQIVNDFQKGDIAEGYSVSREKKESFPLTVTSAQKNPTAFYLCASSEQGSGYMNTEAFFGQGTRLTVV.

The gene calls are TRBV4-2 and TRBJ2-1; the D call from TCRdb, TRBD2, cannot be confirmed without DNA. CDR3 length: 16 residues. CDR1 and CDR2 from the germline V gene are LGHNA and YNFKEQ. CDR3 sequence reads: CASSQDTSGGAGEQFF.

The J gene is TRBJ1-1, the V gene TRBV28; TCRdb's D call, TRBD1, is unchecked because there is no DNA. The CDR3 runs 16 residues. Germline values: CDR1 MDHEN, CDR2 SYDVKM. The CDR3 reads CATLRGGLGFGTEAFF.

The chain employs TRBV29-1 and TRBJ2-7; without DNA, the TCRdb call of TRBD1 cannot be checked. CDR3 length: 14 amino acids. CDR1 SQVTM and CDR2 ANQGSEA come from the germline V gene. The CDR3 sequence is CSVSKTGTSYEQYF.

The CDR3 here is CATLQREGNTGELFF. The chain has TRBV7-2 and TRBJ2-2; TCRdb proposes TRBD2, but this gene call is untestable without DNA. The germline V gene has CDR1 SGHTA and CDR2 FQGNSA. This CDR3 comprises 15 residues. The full variable domain, its missing parts supplied by reference TRBV7-2 and TRBJ2-2, is GAGVSQSPSNKVTEKGKDVELRCDPISGHTALYWYRQSLGQGLEFLIYFQGNSAPDKSGLPSDRFSAERTGGSVSTLTIQRTQQEDSAVYLCATLQREGNTGELFFGEGSRLTVL.

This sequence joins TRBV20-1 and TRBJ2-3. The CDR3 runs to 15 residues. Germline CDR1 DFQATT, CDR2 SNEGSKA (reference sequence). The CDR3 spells CSARVSGATTDTQYF.

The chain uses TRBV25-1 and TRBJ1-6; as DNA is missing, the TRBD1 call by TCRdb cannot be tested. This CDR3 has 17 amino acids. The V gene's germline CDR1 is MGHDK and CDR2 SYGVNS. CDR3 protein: CASSEFTGTVDNSPLHF. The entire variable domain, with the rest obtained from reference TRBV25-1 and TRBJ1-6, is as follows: EADIYQTPRYLVIGTGKKITLECSQTMGHDKMYWYQQDPGMELHLIHYSYGVNSTEKGDLSSESTVSRIRTEHFPLTLESARPSHTSQYLCASSEFTGTVDNSPLHFGNGTRLTVT.

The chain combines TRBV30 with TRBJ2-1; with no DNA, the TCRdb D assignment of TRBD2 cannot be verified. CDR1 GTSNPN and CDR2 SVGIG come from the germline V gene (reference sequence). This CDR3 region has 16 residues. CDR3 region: CAWTVRRAPPYNEQFF.

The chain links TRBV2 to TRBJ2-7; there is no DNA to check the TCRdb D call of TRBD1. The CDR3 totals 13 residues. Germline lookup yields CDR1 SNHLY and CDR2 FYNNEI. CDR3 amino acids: CASRQGYSYEQYF.

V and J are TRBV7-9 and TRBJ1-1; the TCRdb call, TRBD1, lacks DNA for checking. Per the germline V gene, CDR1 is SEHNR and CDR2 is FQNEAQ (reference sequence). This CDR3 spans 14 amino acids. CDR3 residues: CASSLPPGTDEAFF.

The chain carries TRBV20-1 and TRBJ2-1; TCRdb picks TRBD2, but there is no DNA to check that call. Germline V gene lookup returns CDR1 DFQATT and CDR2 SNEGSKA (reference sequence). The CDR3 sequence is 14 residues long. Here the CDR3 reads CSARGTSGANEQFF.

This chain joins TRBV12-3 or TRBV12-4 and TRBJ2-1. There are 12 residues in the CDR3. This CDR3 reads CASSFYKNEQFF.

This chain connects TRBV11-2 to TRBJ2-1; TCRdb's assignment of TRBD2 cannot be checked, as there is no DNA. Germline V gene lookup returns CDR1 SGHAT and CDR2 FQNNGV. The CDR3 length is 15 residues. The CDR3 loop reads CASSQIAGGLNEQFF.